Shown below are 8 T cell receptor beta chains from a single sample sequenced in a study of T cell repertoires in cytomegalovirus infection (dated by TCRdb to about 2019). Sequencing relied on an Illumina HiSeq 1500. The public reads were reprocessed in TCRdb via fastp at Q25 and MiXCR, keeping in-frame beta chains. Every CDR3 protein is listed once, alongside the most common genes and DNA of its rows. The sample table shows about 350,000 distinct CDR3 sequences, and roughly a third are seen once. Around an eighth of the sample rests with the top ten. The treatment or condition label, read with the paper, signifies: in vitro stimulation with specific CMV peptide epitopes to enrich CMV-specific T cells. These TCRs' antigens remain unknown. The sample was cultured PBMCs, taken from culture after CMV antigen stimulation. All receptors derive from a human donor in good health (CMV status not recorded). Some clones in this sample may be carry-over from other donors' samples.

This sequence joins TRBV11-2 and TRBJ2-1, with 10 positions matching TRBD2. Germline trimming cut 1 base from V and 8 bases from J; bases unmatched to any gene: 8. The CDR3 runs to 16 residues. CDR1 and CDR2 from the germline V gene are SGHAT and FQNNGV. The CDR3 protein is CASSLASSGRSDEQFF. CDR3 nucleotide sequence: TGTGCCAGCAGCTTAGCTTCTAGCGGGAGATCTGATGAGCAGTTCTTC.

This clonotype came up a few times. The chain employs TRBV6-2 or TRBV6-3 and TRBJ2-7; 8 nucleotides align to TRBD2. Trimming cost V 4 bases and J 3 bases; bases outside gene matches: 11. This CDR3 contains 16 residues. Germline loops: CDR1 MNHEY, CDR2 SVGEGT. The CDR3 sequence is CASSFGAGGRIYEQYV. The CDR3 bases are TGTGCCAGCAGTTTTGGGGCTGGCGGGAGGATCTACGAGCAGTACGTC.

The sample holds one count of this clonotype. The rearrangement joins TRBV6-1 to TRBJ2-1, with 11 nucleotides matching TRBD2. Trimming took 7 bases from V and 0 from J; bases not matched to a gene: 11. Germline CDR1 and CDR2: MNHNS and SASEGT. The CDR3 totals 18 residues. This chain's CDR3 is CASNPRASGRSSYNEQFF. As DNA, the CDR3 is TGTGCCAGCAACCCTAGGGCTAGCGGGAGGAGCTCCTACAATGAGCAGTTCTTC.

The rearrangement uses TRBV7-9 and TRBJ2-1; 9 nucleotides agree with TRBD2. CDR1 and CDR2 (germline): SEHNR, FQNEAQ (reference sequence). This CDR3 has 17 residues. Unmatched junction bases numbered 18, after V lost 3 bases and J lost 12 bases. Here the CDR3 DNA reads TGTGCCAGCAGCTTTTTAGTAGCGGGAGAGCTCGGACCGTGGCAGTTCTTC. It is translated as CASSFLVAGELGPWQFF.

V gene TRBV20-1 combines with J gene TRBJ2-7; D is possibly TRBD1 or TRBD2 (5 bases each). Germline values: CDR1 DFQATT, CDR2 SNEGSKA (reference sequence). The CDR3 covers 13 residues. The germline V and J ends were trimmed by 5 bases and 3 bases, with 14 bases remaining between them. As DNA, the CDR3 is TGCAGTGCTGAGGGGACGGCCGACTACGAGCAGTACGTC. It encodes CSAEGTADYEQYV.

In its sample, this clonotype was seen a few times. The CDR3 loop reads CASRFLAGGNEQFF. CDR3 in DNA: TGTGCCAGTCGGTTTCTTGCTGGAGGCAATGAGCAGTTCTTC. The rearrangement links TRBV19 to TRBJ2-1, with D perhaps TRBD2 (5 bases). This CDR3 is built from 14 residues. The germline gives CDR1 LNHDA, CDR2 SQIVND (reference sequence). The V end lost 8 bases, the J end lost 6 bases, and 17 bases lay between the germline ends.

The chain uses TRBV6-5 and TRBJ2-3, with 8 bases fitting TRBD2. This CDR3 is built from 13 residues. V lost 7 bases to trimming and J lost 4 bases; unmatched junction nucleotides: 4. Germline assignment: CDR1 MNHEY and CDR2 SVGAGI. DNA of the CDR3: TGTGCCAGCACTGGGACTAGATCAGATACGCAGTATTTT. It yields the protein CASTGTRSDTQYF.

J is TRBJ2-3 and V is TRBV4-1; 7 bases are a match to TRBD2. The CDR3 length is 14 residues. Germline values: CDR1 MGHRA, CDR2 YSYEKL. J gave up 6 bases and V 5 bases, and 8 bases lay outside the gene matches. For the CDR3, the DNA is TGCGCCAGCAGCTCGTGGGAGGGAGGGGATACGCAGTATTTT. The encoded protein is CASSSWEGGDTQYF.